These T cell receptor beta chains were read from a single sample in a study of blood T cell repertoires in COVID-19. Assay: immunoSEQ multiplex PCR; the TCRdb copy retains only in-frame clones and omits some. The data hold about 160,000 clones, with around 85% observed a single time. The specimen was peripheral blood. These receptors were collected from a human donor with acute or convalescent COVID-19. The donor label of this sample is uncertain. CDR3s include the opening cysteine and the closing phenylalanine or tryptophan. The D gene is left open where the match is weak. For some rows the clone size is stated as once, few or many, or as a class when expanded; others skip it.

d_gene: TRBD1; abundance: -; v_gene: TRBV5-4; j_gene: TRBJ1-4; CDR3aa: CASSLRTGENEKLFF
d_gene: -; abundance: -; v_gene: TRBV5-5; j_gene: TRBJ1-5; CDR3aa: CASSLRLGNQPQHF
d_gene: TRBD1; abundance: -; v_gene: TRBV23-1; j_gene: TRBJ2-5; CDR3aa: CASSQPRGTGEQQETQYF
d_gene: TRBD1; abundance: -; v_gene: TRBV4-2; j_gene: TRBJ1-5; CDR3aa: CASSPRTGGGYQPQHF
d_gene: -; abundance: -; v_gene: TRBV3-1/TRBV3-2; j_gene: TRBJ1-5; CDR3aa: CASSQWVVKWTAHNQPQHF
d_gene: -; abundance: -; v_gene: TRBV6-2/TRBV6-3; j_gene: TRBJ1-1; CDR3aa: CASSSTGWTSEAFF
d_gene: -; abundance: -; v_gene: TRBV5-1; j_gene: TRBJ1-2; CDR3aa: CASRTGGSNYGYTF
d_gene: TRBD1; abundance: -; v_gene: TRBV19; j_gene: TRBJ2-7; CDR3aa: CASSIDKGQGTGYF
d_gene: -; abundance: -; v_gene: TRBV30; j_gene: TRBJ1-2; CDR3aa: CAWSNYAHIGYTF
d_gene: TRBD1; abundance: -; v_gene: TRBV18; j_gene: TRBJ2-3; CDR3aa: CASSPAGGTTDTQYF
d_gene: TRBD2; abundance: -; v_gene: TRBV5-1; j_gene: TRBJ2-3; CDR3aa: CASSLEAGVDTQYF
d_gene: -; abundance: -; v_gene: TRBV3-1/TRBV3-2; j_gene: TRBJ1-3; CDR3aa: CASSQIRHSGNTIYF
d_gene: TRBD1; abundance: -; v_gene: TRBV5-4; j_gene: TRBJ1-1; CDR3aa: CASSGDRGAFF
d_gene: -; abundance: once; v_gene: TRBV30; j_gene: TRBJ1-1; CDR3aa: CAWSVTGDTEAFF